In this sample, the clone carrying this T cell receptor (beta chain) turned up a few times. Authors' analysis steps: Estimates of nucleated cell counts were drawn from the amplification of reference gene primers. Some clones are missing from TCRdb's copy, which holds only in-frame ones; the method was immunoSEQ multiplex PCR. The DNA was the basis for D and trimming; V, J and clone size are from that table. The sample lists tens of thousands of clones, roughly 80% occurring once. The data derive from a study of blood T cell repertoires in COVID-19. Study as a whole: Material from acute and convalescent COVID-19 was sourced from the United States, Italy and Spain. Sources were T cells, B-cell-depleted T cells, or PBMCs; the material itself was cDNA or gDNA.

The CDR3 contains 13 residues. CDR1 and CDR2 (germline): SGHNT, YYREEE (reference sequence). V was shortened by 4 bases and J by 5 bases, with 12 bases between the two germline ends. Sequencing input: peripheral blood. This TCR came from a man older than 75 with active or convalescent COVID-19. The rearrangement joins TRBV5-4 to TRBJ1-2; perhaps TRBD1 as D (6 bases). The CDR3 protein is CASSPRQAYGYTF. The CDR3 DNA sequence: TGTGCCAGCAGCCCGAGACAGGCTTATGGCTACACCTTC.